The 26 T cell receptor beta chains below all came from one sample that was sequenced in a study of chemoradiotherapy in HPV16-positive cancers. Produced via immunoSEQ multiplex PCR; TCRdb's table is partial and in-frame only. This table has a few thousand clones, 70% to 90% appearing once. The sample consisted of tumor tissue, taken from a patient who underwent chemoradiotherapy. These receptors all come from a human donor with HPV-associated anogenital cancer.

The chain is built from TRBV28 and TRBJ1-1; 7 nucleotides align to TRBD1. V shed 1 base and J 7 bases; nucleotides not matched to a gene: 6. The CDR3 consists of 14 residues. Germline CDR1 reads MDHEN; CDR2 reads SYDVKM. The CDR3 DNA reads TGTGCCAGCAGTTTATTCGGGGACAGCCGTGAAGCTTTCTTT. This gives the protein CASSLFGDSREAFF.

The chain has TRBV7-8 and TRBJ1-1; D gene ambiguous. This CDR3 comprises 12 residues. Trimming stripped 2 bases from V and 4 bases from J, with 5 bases between. Germline V lookup: CDR1 SGHVS, CDR2 FQNEAQ. CDR3 bases: TGTGCCAGCAGCTTATGGCCCACTGAAGCTTTCTTT. Amino acid sequence: CASSLWPTEAFF.

This rearrangement joins TRBV7-3 to TRBJ2-5; TRBD2 matches at 15 bases. The V segment lost 5 bases and the J segment 5 bases; nucleotides outside the gene matches: 9. This CDR3 contains 17 residues. In germline, CDR1 is SGHTA, CDR2 FQGTGA. Written as DNA, the CDR3 is TGTGCCAGCAGCCTCCTAGGACTAGCGGGGGGGCGCGAGACCCAGTACTTC. Translated, it gives CASSLLGLAGGRETQYF.

This clone appeared once. The chain has TRBV7-9 and TRBJ2-1, with D maybe TRBD2 (5 bases). V lost 2 bases and J 3 bases, leaving 11 bases between the germline ends. The germline V gene encodes CDR1 SEHNR and CDR2 FQNEAQ (reference sequence). The CDR3 runs to 15 residues. The CDR3 reads CASSLRTDNYNEQFF. In DNA form, the CDR3 reads TGTGCCAGCAGCTTAAGGACTGATAACTACAATGAGCAGTTCTTC.

The chain uses TRBV30 and TRBJ1-1; maybe TRBD1 (5 bases). Trimming stripped 0 bases from V and 4 bases from J, with 15 bases between. The CDR3 extends over 15 amino acids. Germline V gene data show CDR1 as GTSNPN and CDR2 as SVGIG (reference sequence). CDR3: CAWSVLLGLGTEAFF. The DNA for the CDR3 is TGTGCCTGGAGTGTACTGTTGGGGCTCGGCACTGAAGCTTTCTTT. Combining the CDR3 with reference TRBV30 and TRBJ1-1 gives the whole variable domain SQTIHQWPATLVQPVGSPLSLECTVEGTSNPNLYWYRQAAGRGLQLLFYSVGIGQISSEVPQNLSASRPQDRQFILSSKKLLLSDSGFYLCAWSVLLGLGTEAFFGQGTRLTVV.

The CDR3 nucleotides are TGTGCCAGCAGCCCCAGAGTATGGGACACCGGGGAGCTGTTTTTT. The encoded protein is CASSPRVWDTGELFF. The chain uses TRBV7-9 and TRBJ2-2; no reliable D call. The CDR3 spans 15 residues. V was trimmed by 5 bases and J by 3 bases, leaving 13 bases between them. The germline CDR1 and CDR2 sequences are SEHNR and FQNEAQ (reference sequence).

V gene TRBV27 combines with J gene TRBJ1-6; D uncertain. Trimming shortened V by 6 bases and J by 9 bases, and 15 bases separated the two germline ends. CDR3 length: 14 amino acids. CDR1 is MNHEY and CDR2 is SMNVEV in the germline V gene (reference sequence). The DNA of the CDR3 is TGTGCCAGCAGAACGGGTGGGATTACTTCACCCCTCCACTTT. Amino acid sequence: CASRTGGITSPLHF.

DNA for the CDR3: TGTGCCAGCAGTGAAGCAGCGGGGGGGGCCTACGAGCAGTACTTC. Its translation: CASSEAAGGAYEQYF. The chain is built from TRBV6-1 and TRBJ2-7; TRBD2 agrees at 10 bases. There are 15 residues in the CDR3. CDR1 MNHNS and CDR2 SASEGT come from the germline V gene. The trim removed 0 bases at V and 2 bases at J, leaving 1 base unmatched.

This rearrangement joins TRBV5-1 to TRBJ2-2; tentative D call: TRBD1 (6 bases). V was clipped by 7 bases and J by 1 base, with 14 bases between them. Per the germline V gene, CDR1 is SGHRS and CDR2 is YFSETQ. The CDR3 covers 15 residues. The CDR3 here is CASSYTDRNTGELFF. CDR3 bases: TGCGCCAGCTCTTACACGGACAGGAACACCGGGGAGCTGTTTTTT. Together with reference TRBV5-1 and TRBJ2-2, the CDR3 gives the full variable domain: KAGVTQTPRYLIKTRGQQVTLSCSPISGHRSVSWYQQTPGQGLQFLFEYFSETQRNKGNFPGRFSGRQFSNSRSEMNVSTLELGDSALYLCASSYTDRNTGELFFGEGSRLTVL.

The chain is built from TRBV7-9 and TRBJ2-3; D is possibly TRBD2 (6 bases). The CDR3 extends over 15 amino acids. Trimming removed 3 bases at V and 4 bases at J, with 14 bases between. Germline values: CDR1 SEHNR, CDR2 FQNEAQ (reference sequence). The CDR3 sequence: CASSFGLPKADTQYF. CDR3 nucleotide sequence: TGTGCCAGCAGCTTTGGACTACCAAAGGCAGATACGCAGTATTTT.

The chain combines TRBV28 with TRBJ2-7, with TRBD2 matching 12 bases. With 1 base clipped from V and 9 bases from J, the junction kept 1 base outside the gene matches. The germline V gene has CDR1 MDHEN and CDR2 SYDVKM. The CDR3 spans 13 residues. The DNA of the CDR3 is TGTGCCAGCAGTTTATCTAGCGGGAGGGGGCAGTACTTC. It yields the protein CASSLSSGRGQYF.

The rearrangement joins TRBV6-1 to TRBJ1-1; weak D call: TRBD1 (6 bases). Germline CDR1 is MNHNS and CDR2 is SASEGT. The CDR3 spans 20 residues. The germline V and J ends were trimmed by 2 bases and 4 bases, with 29 bases remaining between them. The CDR3 DNA reads as TGTGCCAGCAGTGAAAATTCCCCTGACAGGATCCTTGGCCCCGGCACTGAAGCTTTCTTT. Amino acids: CASSENSPDRILGPGTEAFF.

The chain has TRBV27 and TRBJ2-7; D uncertain. CDR1 is MNHEY, CDR2 SMNVEV, per germline (reference sequence). The V end was cut by 5 bases, the J end by 1 base, with 12 bases between. The CDR3 extends over 14 amino acids. In DNA form, the CDR3 reads TGTGCCAGCAGTCCCAGGTTTTCGTCCTACGAGCAGTACTTC. Translation: CASSPRFSSYEQYF.

V and J are TRBV5-4 and TRBJ2-7, with 7 bases that match TRBD1. The CDR3 spans 14 residues. The germline V gene has CDR1 SGHNT and CDR2 YYREEE (reference sequence). The ends lost 0 bases at V and 5 bases at J; junction bases unmatched: 5. The CDR3 protein is CASSLGQGRDEQYF. The CDR3 DNA is TGTGCCAGCAGCTTGGGACAGGGAAGAGACGAGCAGTACTTC.

The chain joins TRBV27 to TRBJ2-7, with D tentatively TRBD2 (5 bases). The germline V gene encodes CDR1 MNHEY and CDR2 SMNVEV (reference sequence). The CDR3 covers 15 residues. V lost 4 bases and J 4 bases, leaving 17 bases between the germline ends. For the CDR3, the DNA is TGTGCCAGCAGTTCCGCGGGCCTAGTTAAGTACGAGCAGTACTTC. Protein: CASSSAGLVKYEQYF.

V is TRBV7-2 and J is TRBJ1-5; D not certain. Germline V lookup: CDR1 SGHTA, CDR2 FQGNSA. V was shortened by 0 bases and J by 2 bases, with 8 bases between the two germline ends. CDR3 length equals 15 residues. The CDR3 loop is CASSLAGRGNQPQHF. CDR3 nucleotides: TGTGCCAGCAGCTTAGCAGGGCGCGGCAATCAGCCCCAGCATTTT.

The V gene is TRBV25-1, the J gene TRBJ1-2; D is possibly TRBD1 (5 bases). Between the trimmed V and J ends, which lost 5 bases and 8 bases, there was a span of 18 bases. The CDR3 length is 14 residues. Germline values: CDR1 MGHDK, CDR2 SYGVNS. This CDR3 reads CASSFGAWGGGYTF. In DNA, the CDR3 is TGTGCCAGCAGTTTCGGAGCCTGGGGGGGAGGCTACACCTTC.

The rearrangement joins TRBV7-9 to TRBJ2-3; TRBD2 matches at 8 bases. The CDR3 is 15 residues long. CDR1 is SEHNR, CDR2 FQNEAQ, per germline (reference sequence). The J segment lost 1 base and the V segment lost 3 bases, leaving 3 bases of the junction unmatched. CDR3 region: CASSFGRAGTDTQYF. In DNA form, the CDR3 reads TGTGCCAGCAGCTTCGGGAGGGCCGGCACAGATACGCAGTATTTT.

The chain recombines TRBV29-1 with TRBJ1-1; D not resolved. V lost 4 bases, J lost 1 base, and 10 bases lay in between. The germline V gene has CDR1 SQVTM and CDR2 ANQGSEA. The CDR3 has 13 residues. CDR3 region: CSVVPESNTEAFF. The CDR3 bases are TGCAGCGTTGTACCAGAGTCGAACACTGAAGCTTTCTTT.

The genes are TRBV5-1 and TRBJ2-1; 11 bases line up with TRBD2. The CDR3 is 15 residues long. Germline V gives CDR1 SGHRS, CDR2 YFSETQ. V shed 0 bases and J 9 bases; nucleotides not matched to a gene: 5. The CDR3 DNA reads as TGCGCCAGCAGCTTGGATGGGACTAGCGGCCGTGAGCAGTTCTTC. Translated: CASSLDGTSGREQFF.

The chain employs TRBV7-9 and TRBJ1-2; 9 bases align to TRBD1. Losses at the gene ends were 5 bases for V and 8 bases for J; bases not matched to a gene: 15. The germline V gene encodes CDR1 SEHNR and CDR2 FQNEAQ (reference sequence). This CDR3 region has 16 residues. The DNA of the CDR3 is TGTGCCAGCAGCGACTCAGCATACAGGGGGCTGAGGGGCTACACCTTC. Amino acids: CASSDSAYRGLRGYTF.

This clone showed up just a few times. V gene TRBV27 combines with J gene TRBJ1-2; D is unclear. Per the germline V gene, CDR1 is MNHEY and CDR2 is SMNVEV (reference sequence). The CDR3 has 11 amino acids. Deletions cut 0 bases from V and 10 bases from J, with 6 bases between. CDR3 loop: CASSLSRDYTF. The DNA of the CDR3 is TGTGCCAGCAGTTTATCCCGGGACTACACCTTC.

The chain carries TRBV5-1 and TRBJ2-3; D is perhaps TRBD1 or TRBD2 (6 bases each). Trimming took off 4 bases at V and 6 bases at J, with 18 bases between the two ends. This CDR3 has 15 amino acids. Per the germline V gene, CDR1 is SGHRS and CDR2 is YFSETQ. In DNA form, the CDR3 reads TGCGCCAGCAGCGTACAGGGAGGAGATGTGGATACGCAGTATTTT. This gives the protein CASSVQGGDVDTQYF.

Written as DNA, the CDR3 is TGTGCCAGCAGTTCGCGACAGGGAGGTGGCTACACCTTC. This codes for CASSSRQGGGYTF. The chain couples TRBV6-5 to TRBJ1-2; 7 bases map to TRBD1. Germline-derived CDR1 and CDR2 are MNHEY and SVGAGI. This CDR3 spans 13 amino acids. V lost 4 bases to trimming and J lost 7 bases; unmatched junction nucleotides: 6.

The J gene is TRBJ2-7, the V gene TRBV10-3; either TRBD1 or TRBD2 may fit D (5 bases each). Germline CDR1 and CDR2: ENHRY and SYGVKD. CDR3 size: 12 residues. V lost 9 bases, J lost 7 bases, and 16 bases lay in between. The CDR3 nucleotides read TGTGCCATTCAGAGAGATGGGGGTGAGCAGTACTTC. It translates to CAIQRDGGEQYF.

The chain couples TRBV6-5 to TRBJ2-2; D not resolved. Germline assignment: CDR1 MNHEY and CDR2 SVGAGI. The CDR3 length is 14 residues. V was clipped by 7 bases and J by 4 bases, with 13 bases between them. The CDR3 DNA reads as TGTGCCAGCATGGGTTACCTAAGCACCGGGGAGCTGTTTTTT. This codes for CASMGYLSTGELFF.